This T cell receptor (beta chain) was sequenced in a study of beta chain features in type 1 diabetes. Overall study results and limits: Researchers report that Type 1 diabetes patients had moderately but significantly shorter TCRB CDR3s across all four CD4+ subsets. Within patients, naive, central memory and Treg TCRB repertoires seemed more similar than within healthy donors.

Expressed TCRB transcripts were sequenced, since all the RNA that had been isolated was reverse transcribed. Sequencing was performed with immunoSEQ multiplex PCR; in TCRdb, only in-frame clones are kept and a portion is missing. This table holds about 390,000 clones, around 10% found once. Germline V gives CDR1 DFQATT, CDR2 SNEGSKA (reference sequence). The CDR3 has 11 amino acids. Trimming removed 5 bases at V and 2 bases at J, with 6 bases between. Each population that was sorted was more than 95% pure. In this sample, this clone turned up many times. The antigen is not known. The sample consisted of central memory CD4+ T cells from blood. J is TRBJ1-2 and V is TRBV20-1; D not resolved. The TCR sequence derives from a man aged 25 to 40 with type 1 diabetes. CDR3 DNA: TGCAGTGCTTATACGAACTATGGCTACACCTTC. It encodes CSAYTNYGYTF.